The entry below gives a single TCR beta chain sequence along with its context. The sample is drawn from a study of blood T cell repertoires in COVID-19. About the research overall: From the United States, Italy and Spain came samples of acute and convalescent COVID-19. PBMCs, B-cell-depleted T cells, or T cells were the source of the cDNA or gDNA that made up the material.

Source study methods: Estimated nucleated cell counts came from reference gene primer amplification. The data were produced by immunoSEQ multiplex PCR, yet TCRdb's version contains in-frame clones alone and is incomplete. V and J calls and clone size come straight from that table; D and trimming were deduced from the DNA. Among fewer than 130,000 clones, over 60% were seen once, and the ten largest hold around 16%. This clonotype originated in a woman of 80 years or more with active or convalescent COVID-19. Sequencing was carried out using peripheral blood.

The CDR3 nucleotides are TGTGCCAGCAGCTTACGTGGGGGGAGTTCCCACAATGAGCAGTTCTTC. This gives the protein CASSLRGGSSHNEQFF. The V call is TRBV11-2, the J call TRBJ2-1, with TRBD2 as a possible D gene (6 bases). Germline CDR1 reads SGHAT; CDR2 reads FQNNGV. V lost 2 bases and J 5 bases, leaving 16 bases between the germline ends. This CDR3 comprises 16 residues.